Below, 5 T cell receptor beta chains from the same sample are listed, as sequenced in a study of blood T cell repertoires in COVID-19. Produced via immunoSEQ multiplex PCR; TCRdb's table is partial and in-frame only. This repertoire shows 130,000 to 150,000 clones, roughly 89% found once; its top ten account for around 1.6%. Input material: peripheral blood. These TCRs come from a human donor in a cohort sampled during active COVID-19.

This sequence joins TRBV10-3 and TRBJ2-2, with a tentative D call TRBD1 (5 bases). Germline-derived CDR1 and CDR2 are ENHRY and SYGVKD. This CDR3 is 13 amino acids long. V was pared by 6 bases and J by 6 bases, with 11 bases between. The CDR3 DNA follows: TGTGCCATCAGAGGGGTATGGGCCGGGGAGCTGTTTTTT. Translation gives CAIRGVWAGELFF.

This clone came up once. The V gene is TRBV4-3, the J gene TRBJ1-1; tentatively, D is TRBD1 (5 bases). V lost 1 base to trimming and J lost 1 base, with 7 bases between them. Germline V lookup: CDR1 LGHNA, CDR2 YSLEER. The CDR3 is made up of 14 amino acids. The CDR3 spells CASSQVTGNTEAFF. The CDR3 DNA is TGCGCCAGCAGCCAAGTCACAGGGAACACTGAAGCTTTCTTT.

The J gene is TRBJ1-2, the V gene TRBV3-1 (or the pseudogene TRBV3-2); 8 bases map to TRBD1. J was trimmed by 6 bases and V by 1 base; bases with no gene match: 7. The CDR3 length is 15 residues. Germline CDR1 LGHDT, CDR2 YNNKEL (reference sequence). CDR3 loop: CASSQGSGQGNGYTF. The CDR3 DNA follows: TGTGCCAGCAGCCAAGGTAGTGGACAGGGCAATGGCTACACCTTC.

This clone was counted a few times. The gene calls are TRBV9 and TRBJ2-7; D is unclear. V was clipped by 0 bases and J by 0 bases, with 7 bases between them. Germline-derived CDR1 and CDR2 are SGDLS and YYNGEE. The CDR3 loop spans 14 amino acids. The CDR3 bases are TGTGCCAGCAGCGTAGGGGCAAACTCCTACGAGCAGTACTTC. This codes for CASSVGANSYEQYF.

The chain uses TRBV4-3 and TRBJ2-5, with unresolved D. Trimming pared 0 bases from V and 5 bases from J, leaving 10 bases between. This CDR3 has 14 residues. Germline V gives CDR1 LGHNA, CDR2 YSLEER. CDR3 DNA: TGCGCCAGCAGCCAAGATGTCCAGATGGAGACCCAGTACTTC. It codes for CASSQDVQMETQYF.